This is a list of T cell receptor beta chains from one sample in a study of cytomegalovirus exposure and HLA in healthy donors. Data came from immunoSEQ multiplex PCR; TCRdb stores just in-frame clones and leaves some out. The repertoire has 150,000 to 200,000 clones, almost 80% of them found once; the top ten carry 1.4%. Specimen: PBMCs. These TCRs come from a male donor in good health and CMV-seronegative. Each CDR3 is given with its conserved first and last residue. D genes are given only for firm matches. Where a row states a size, it is once, few, many or the class of an expanded clone; other rows omit it.

clone_size j_call d_call v_call cdr3_nt cdr3_aa
- TRBJ2-2 TRBD2 TRBV18 TGTGCCAGCTCTCAAAGCGGGGGCGTGAACGGGGAGCTGTTTTTT CASSQSGGVNGELFF
- TRBJ2-1 - TRBV6-5 TGTGCCAGCAGTTACTCGGAGGGGAATGAGCAGTTCTTC CASSYSEGNEQFF
- TRBJ2-5 TRBD1 TRBV5-1 TGCGCCAGCAGCTCAACCGGGACAGGGCCCGAGACCCAGTACTTC CASSSTGTGPETQYF
- TRBJ2-3 - TRBV11-1 TGTGCCAGCAGCCCACGCGGGGTGTCTGATACGCAGTATTTT CASSPRGVSDTQYF
- TRBJ2-3 TRBD2 TRBV5-1 TGCGCCAGCAGCTGGGCCCTAGCGGGAGTGGGAGATACGCAGTATTTT CASSWALAGVGDTQYF
- TRBJ1-1 TRBD1 TRBV10-3 TGTGCCATCAGTGAGTCTCGCCAGGGGGCCTTGGTCACTGAAGCTTTCTTT CAISESRQGALVTEAFF
once TRBJ2-7 - TRBV5-6 TGTGCCAGCTGCGAGGTCAGCCGATCCTACGAGCAGTACTTC CASCEVSRSYEQYF
- TRBJ2-1 TRBD1 TRBV18 TGTGCCAGCTCACCCCCGGCAGGGGGAGAGGGCAATGAGCAGTTCTTC CASSPPAGGEGNEQFF
- TRBJ1-1 - TRBV20-1 TGCAGTGCCGCCTGGGGCCGAGCGGCTTTCTTT CSAAWGRAAFF
- TRBJ2-2 - TRBV5-1 TGCGCCAGCAGCTTTGTGGGGGGGAACACCGGGGAGCTGTTTTTT CASSFVGGNTGELFF
- TRBJ1-1 TRBD1 TRBV5-6 TGTGCCAGCAGCTTGTGGACAGGGGGGTTGAACACTGAAGCTTTCTTT CASSLWTGGLNTEAFF
- TRBJ2-2 TRBD2 TRBV15 TGTGCCACCAGCGGGCGGGGGGGCCATAACACCGGGGAGCTGTTTTTT CATSGRGGHNTGELFF
- TRBJ2-3 TRBD2 TRBV15 TGTGCCACCAGCAGATCTACCGGGACTAGCGGCCGCACAGATACGCAGTATTTT CATSRSTGTSGRTDTQYF
- TRBJ2-3 TRBD2 TRBV12-5 TGTGCTAGTGGTCTAGGGACTAGCGTGACAGATACGCAGTATTTT CASGLGTSVTDTQYF
few TRBJ1-2 TRBD1 TRBV29-1 TGCAGCGTGGGACAGGCCAATACTAACTATGGCTACACCTTC CSVGQANTNYGYTF
- TRBJ2-5 - TRBV2 TGTGCCAGCAAAGCTAGCGAGCACAAAGAGACCCAGTACTTC CASKASEHKETQYF
- TRBJ2-2 - TRBV11-2 TGTGCCAGCAGCTTACAGAACACCGGGGAGCTGTTTTTT CASSLQNTGELFF
- TRBJ2-3 TRBD1 TRBV28 TGTGCCAGCAGTTTCGCCGGGACAGGGGGCACAGATACGCAGTATTTT CASSFAGTGGTDTQYF
few TRBJ1-1 - TRBV7-3 TGTGCCAGCAGCTTAAACAACGGGGTCGGTACTGAAGCTTTCTTT CASSLNNGVGTEAFF
- TRBJ2-5 TRBD2 TRBV4-3 TGCGCCAGCAGCCCCCGTGGGGCGGGCGGGGGGGTACAAGAGACCCAGTACTTC CASSPRGAGGGVQETQYF
few TRBJ2-2 - TRBV20-1 TGCAGTGCTAGCCCTGGGGAGCTGTTTTTT CSASPGELFF
- TRBJ2-1 TRBD2 TRBV27 TGTGCCAGCAGTTTATCGATAGCGGGAGTACTGAATGAGCAGTTCTTC CASSLSIAGVLNEQFF
- TRBJ2-1 - TRBV4-2 TGTGCCAGCAGCCAAGTAAGCGAAGGGGCTGGTAATGAGCAGTTCTTC CASSQVSEGAGNEQFF
- TRBJ2-7 TRBD2 TRBV7-6 TGTGCCAGCAGCTTATCTAGCGGGAGCTCCTACGAGCAGTACTTC CASSLSSGSSYEQYF
- TRBJ2-1 - TRBV9 TGTGCCAGCAGCGCCCGGGTCGGCTCCTACAATGAGCAGTTCTTC CASSARVGSYNEQFF
- TRBJ2-7 - TRBV7-6 TGTGCCAGCAGCTTAGAGTCTACCTACGAGCAGTACTTC CASSLESTYEQYF
- TRBJ2-5 TRBD1 TRBV11-3 TGTGCCAGCAGCCCCGGGACAGGAGACCAAGAGACCCAGTACTTC CASSPGTGDQETQYF